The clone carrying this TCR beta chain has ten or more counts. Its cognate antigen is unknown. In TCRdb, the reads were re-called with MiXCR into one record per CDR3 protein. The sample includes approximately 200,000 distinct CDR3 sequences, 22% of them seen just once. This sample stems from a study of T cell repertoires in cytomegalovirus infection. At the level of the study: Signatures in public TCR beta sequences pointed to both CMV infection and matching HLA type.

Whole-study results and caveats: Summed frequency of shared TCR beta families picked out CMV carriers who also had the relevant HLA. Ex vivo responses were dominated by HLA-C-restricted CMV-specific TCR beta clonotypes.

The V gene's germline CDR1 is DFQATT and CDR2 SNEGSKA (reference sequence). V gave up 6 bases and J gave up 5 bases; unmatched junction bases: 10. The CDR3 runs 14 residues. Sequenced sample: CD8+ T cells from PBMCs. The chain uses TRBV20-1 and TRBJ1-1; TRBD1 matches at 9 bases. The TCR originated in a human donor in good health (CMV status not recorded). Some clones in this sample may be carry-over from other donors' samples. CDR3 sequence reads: CSAFSQGAETEAFF. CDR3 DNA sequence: TGCAGTGCGTTTTCACAGGGGGCTGAAACTGAAGCTTTCTTT.